These 14 T cell receptor beta chains share one sample of origin, sequenced in a study of identical twins. TCRdb analysed the 5' RACE reads with MiXCR anew, one entry per CDR3 protein. The sample records a few hundred thousand distinct CDR3 sequences, approximately 8.7% being singletons. The sample taken for sequencing was naive T cells sorted from blood. These receptors all come from a woman in her forties or fifties in good health.

This clonotype was counted ten times or more. The chain carries TRBV12-3 or TRBV12-4 and TRBJ1-1, with no clear D. Deletions cut 3 bases from V and 7 bases from J, with 12 bases between. The CDR3 has 13 amino acids. The CDR3 sequence: CASSFRGVVEAFF. In DNA form, the CDR3 reads TGTGCCAGCAGTTTTCGGGGAGTCGTTGAAGCTTTCTTT.

This clonotype appeared a few times. The CDR3 spells CATSDFPSGGDYGYTF. The CDR3 nucleotides are TGTGCCACCAGTGATTTCCCGTCAGGGGGCGACTATGGCTACACCTTC. The chain links TRBV24-1 to TRBJ1-2, with 8 bases identical to TRBD1. With V trimmed by 1 base and J by 3 bases, 6 bases remained unmatched. The length of the CDR3 is 16 residues. Germline lookup yields CDR1 KGHDR and CDR2 SFDVKD.

In this sample, this clonotype turned up a few times. The genes are TRBV25-1 and TRBJ2-5, with TRBD2 identical over 8 bases. The V gene end was trimmed by 0 bases and the J gene end by 5 bases; junction bases not matched to a gene: 2. The germline CDR1 and CDR2 sequences are MGHDK and SYGVNS. The CDR3 extends over 14 amino acids. The CDR3 region is CASSEYTGGETQYF. CDR3 coding DNA: TGTGCCAGCAGTGAATATACGGGAGGGGAGACCCAGTACTTC.

The J gene is TRBJ2-5, the V gene TRBV12-3 or TRBV12-4, with no clear D. This CDR3 has 15 amino acids. With 5 bases removed from V and 0 bases from J, the gap between germline ends came to 13 bases. The CDR3 reads CASSPRSGYQETQYF. DNA for the CDR3: TGTGCCAGCAGTCCCAGGTCCGGGTACCAAGAGACCCAGTACTTC.

This clonotype appeared many times. V gene TRBV6-5 combines with J gene TRBJ2-3; D is unclear. In germline, CDR1 is MNHEY, CDR2 SVGAGI. V shed 2 bases and J shed 6 bases, with 15 bases lying between them. The CDR3 runs to 15 residues. The DNA for the CDR3 is TGTGCCAGCAGTTACGAGTCGGCTAGTTTGGATACGCAGTATTTT. Amino acids: CASSYESASLDTQYF.

The chain employs TRBV7-8 and TRBJ2-7; D call uncertain. Per germline, CDR1 SGHVS and CDR2 FQNEAQ. V was clipped by 1 base and J by 6 bases, with 7 bases between them. This CDR3 is built from 12 residues. The CDR3 protein is CASSLELGEQYV. The CDR3 DNA reads TGTGCCAGCAGCTTAGAACTGGGCGAGCAGTACGTC.

In its sample, this clonotype was seen once. The CDR3 region has the DNA TGTGCCAGCAGCTTTCTGGGACTAGCTACTGAGCAGTTCTTC. Protein product: CASSFLGLATEQFF. V is TRBV7-2 and J is TRBJ2-1; TRBD2 aligns across 9 bases. The ends lost 3 bases at V and 9 bases at J; junction bases unmatched: 6. The CDR3 runs 14 residues. Germline assignment: CDR1 SGHTA and CDR2 FQGNSA.

This clonotype was seen many times. The gene calls are TRBV12-3 or TRBV12-4 and TRBJ1-1; 8 bases agree with TRBD1. J lost 6 bases, V lost 6 bases, and 6 bases had no gene match. The CDR3 runs 13 residues. CDR3 protein: CASSRTGFAEAFF. The CDR3 nucleotides read TGTGCCAGCAGCCGGACAGGGTTTGCTGAAGCTTTCTTT.

The rearrangement joins TRBV6-1 to TRBJ2-1; weak D call: TRBD1 (6 bases). Germline values: CDR1 MNHNS, CDR2 SASEGT. The V end was cut by 9 bases, the J end by 9 bases, with 15 bases between. The CDR3 length is 12 residues. This CDR3 is CASGQWNGEQFF. The CDR3 coding sequence is TGTGCCAGTGGACAGTGGAATGGTGAGCAGTTCTTC.

This clonotype was recorded many times. The rearrangement links TRBV29-1 to TRBJ2-3; D is uncertain. Germline lookup yields CDR1 SQVTM and CDR2 ANQGSEA. With 8 bases removed from V and 4 bases from J, the gap between germline ends came to 19 bases. This CDR3 has 14 amino acids. CDR3 in DNA: TGCAGCCTCCTTTCCGGGTCCTACTCAGATACGCAGTATTTT. This encodes CSLLSGSYSDTQYF.

In its sample, this clonotype was seen a few times. The chain couples TRBV7-6 to TRBJ2-1, with 9 bases that match TRBD2. The CDR3 totals 16 residues. V shed 6 bases and J 0 bases; nucleotides not matched to a gene: 6. Germline assignment: CDR1 SGHVS and CDR2 FNYEAQ. The CDR3 loop is CASRLAGGSSYNEQFF. In DNA form, the CDR3 reads TGTGCCAGCAGGCTTGCGGGAGGGAGCTCCTACAATGAGCAGTTCTTC.

The chain carries TRBV4-2 and TRBJ2-5, with 8 bases matching TRBD1. This CDR3 is built from 16 residues. V shed 0 bases, J shed 5 bases, and the junction held 8 bases outside the gene matches. CDR1 and CDR2 from the germline V gene are LGHNA and YNFKEQ. CDR3 amino acids: CASSQDGDRGHETQYF. CDR3 sequence (DNA): TGTGCCAGCAGCCAAGATGGAGACAGGGGACACGAGACCCAGTACTTC.

This clonotype appeared a few times. The V gene is TRBV11-3, the J gene TRBJ2-1; 14 bases agree with TRBD2. Trimming cost V 5 bases and J 3 bases; bases outside gene matches: 9. This CDR3 has 18 amino acids. CDR1 SGHNT and CDR2 YENEEA come from the germline V gene. In DNA, the CDR3 is TGTGCCAGCAGCCCGAGACTAGCGGGAGGGCCAGGCTACAATGAGCAGTTCTTC. This encodes CASSPRLAGGPGYNEQFF.

The J gene is TRBJ1-6, the V gene TRBV7-2; 10 nucleotides match TRBD1. This CDR3 has 14 residues. J was trimmed by 10 bases and V by 5 bases; bases with no gene match: 5. Germline V gene data show CDR1 as SGHTA and CDR2 as FQGNSA. The CDR3 spells CASSETGGGSPLHF. The CDR3 coding sequence is TGTGCCAGCAGCGAGACAGGGGGCGGATCACCCCTCCACTTT.